The 32 T cell receptor beta chains listed next were all sequenced from one sample in a study of T cell responses to AZD1222 COVID-19 vaccine. Sequencing was performed with immunoSEQ multiplex PCR; in TCRdb, only in-frame clones are kept and a portion is missing. The sample has 95,000 to 150,000 clones, about 90% seen once. The source was peripheral blood, collected on day 0 of AZD1222 vaccination. The receptors here all came from an adult in good health.

V is TRBV3-1 (or the pseudogene TRBV3-2) and J is TRBJ2-5, with 14 bases matching TRBD2. CDR3 length: 17 amino acids. Looked up from germline, CDR1 is LGHDT and CDR2 is YNNKEL (reference sequence). V dropped 3 bases and J dropped 5; count of bases not matched to a gene: 8. The CDR3, as DNA: TGTGCCAGCAGCCAGGGACTAGCGGGAGTGGTCGGGGAGACCCAGTACTTC. It specifies CASSQGLAGVVGETQYF.

V usage is TRBV10-3 and J usage is TRBJ1-5; D remains ambiguous. CDR3 size: 16 residues. Germline CDR1 is ENHRY and CDR2 is SYGVKD. V lost 0 bases to trimming and J lost 0 bases, with 9 bases between them. The CDR3 here is CAISESGQASNQPQHF. Written as DNA, the CDR3 is TGTGCCATCAGTGAGTCTGGGCAGGCTAGCAATCAGCCCCAGCATTTT.

The chain recombines TRBV11-2 with TRBJ2-4; D unclear. The ends were cut back, 1 base at V and 9 bases at J, with 4 bases in the middle. In germline, CDR1 is SGHAT, CDR2 FQNNGV. The CDR3 consists of 11 residues. The CDR3 DNA reads as TGTGCCAGCAGCTTAGGGGGCATTCAGTACTTC. Protein product: CASSLGGIQYF. Supplemented by reference TRBV11-2 and TRBJ2-4, the full variable domain reads EAGVAQSPRYKIIEKRQSVAFWCNPISGHATLYWYQQILGQGPKLLIQFQNNGVVDDSQLPKDRFSAERLKGVDSTLKIQPAKLEDSAVYLCASSLGGIQYFGAGTRLSVL.

This rearrangement joins TRBV2 to TRBJ1-2, with 7 bases identical to TRBD1. The CDR3 sequence is 13 residues long. The J segment lost 8 bases and the V segment lost 3 bases, leaving 6 bases of the junction unmatched. In germline, CDR1 is SNHLY, CDR2 FYNNEI. The CDR3 nucleotides read TGTGCCAGCAGTGACAGGGACAGAAACGGCTACACCTTC. Translated, it gives CASSDRDRNGYTF.

This clone was observed once. The chain employs TRBV18 and TRBJ2-7, with D perhaps matching TRBD1 or TRBD2 (5 bases each). The CDR3 consists of 15 residues. Germline values: CDR1 KGHSH, CDR2 LQKENI. V was cut by 3 bases and J by 7 bases, with 19 bases left in between. The chain's CDR3 is CASSPSGTGKMEQYV. CDR3 nucleotides: TGTGCCAGCTCACCTTCCGGGACGGGGAAGATGGAGCAGTACGTC.

The chain has TRBV18 and TRBJ1-3; D is possibly TRBD1 (5 bases). CDR1 and CDR2 from the germline V gene are KGHSH and LQKENI. The ends were cut back, 3 bases at V and 6 bases at J, with 15 bases in the middle. The CDR3 has 15 amino acids. The CDR3, as DNA: TGTGCCAGCTCACCTGGGACCGGTTTGGAAAACACCATATATTTT. Translated, it gives CASSPGTGLENTIYF.

The chain is built from TRBV7-2 and TRBJ2-1, with 7 bases matching TRBD1. Per germline, CDR1 SGHTA and CDR2 FQGNSA. The CDR3 covers 15 residues. The trim removed 0 bases at V and 6 bases at J, leaving 5 bases unmatched. CDR3 in amino acids: CASSLAGTGANEQFF. The CDR3 nucleotides read TGTGCCAGCAGCTTAGCGGGAACAGGGGCCAATGAGCAGTTCTTC. The whole variable domain, filled in from reference TRBV7-2 and TRBJ2-1, reads GAGVSQSPSNKVTEKGKDVELRCDPISGHTALYWYRQSLGQGLEFLIYFQGNSAPDKSGLPSDRFSAERTGGSVSTLTIQRTQQEDSAVYLCASSLAGTGANEQFFGPGTRLTVL.

The genes are TRBV11-3 and TRBJ1-2; 10 nucleotides align to TRBD1. The CDR3 is made up of 16 amino acids. V lost 5 bases, J lost 8 bases, and 14 bases stayed unmatched. Germline-derived CDR1 and CDR2 are SGHNT and YENEEA. The CDR3 DNA is TGTGCCAGCAGCGGAACCGGGACAGGGGCGAGTCGGGGCTACACCTTC. It yields the protein CASSGTGTGASRGYTF. Based on the CDR3 plus reference TRBV11-3 and TRBJ1-2, the full variable domain is EAGVVQSPRYKIIEKKQPVAFWCNPISGHNTLYWYLQNLGQGPELLIRYENEEAVDDSQLPKDRFSAERLKGVDSTLKIQPAELGDSAVYLCASSGTGTGASRGYTFGSGTRLTVV.

The chain combines TRBV6-2 or TRBV6-3 with TRBJ2-3, with 7 bases identical to TRBD2. Trimming took 2 bases from V and 2 from J; bases not matched to a gene: 4. Germline V lookup: CDR1 MNHEY, CDR2 SVGEGT. This CDR3 contains 15 residues. The CDR3 region is CASSYGRGPTDTQYF. The CDR3, as DNA: TGTGCCAGCAGTTACGGGAGGGGTCCCACAGATACGCAGTATTTT.

This chain links TRBV30 with TRBJ1-4; D may be TRBD1 (5 bases). V was clipped by 2 bases and J by 6 bases, with 16 bases between them. The CDR3 contains 15 residues. Germline loops: CDR1 GTSNPN, CDR2 SVGIG (reference sequence). In DNA, the CDR3 is TGTGCCTGGAGTTCCGCCGGGAGGGGAGATGAAAAACTGTTTTTT. This encodes CAWSSAGRGDEKLFF.

V gene TRBV19 combines with J gene TRBJ1-4; 10 bases align to TRBD1. Germline V lookup: CDR1 LNHDA, CDR2 SQIVND (reference sequence). The CDR3 contains 15 residues. J lost 6 bases, V lost 5 bases, and 6 bases had no gene match. The CDR3 here is CASSPGQGVYEKLFF. DNA for the CDR3: TGTGCCAGTAGTCCCGGACAGGGGGTGTATGAAAAACTGTTTTTT.

The chain recombines TRBV13 with TRBJ1-1; D gene uncertain. The V and J ends lost 5 bases and 1 base respectively, with 8 bases between them. This CDR3 spans 13 amino acids. Germline-derived CDR1 and CDR2 are PRHDT and FYEKMQ (reference sequence). The CDR3 loop reads CASSPRQNTEAFF. Here the CDR3 DNA reads TGTGCCAGCAGCCCCAGGCAGAACACTGAAGCTTTCTTT.

Here the CDR3 DNA reads TGTGCCAGTAGTAAAGGACAGAACTATGGCTACACCTTC. Amino acids: CASSKGQNYGYTF. The chain recombines TRBV19 with TRBJ1-2; perhaps TRBD1 as D (6 bases). The CDR3 length is 13 residues. The germline V gene encodes CDR1 LNHDA and CDR2 SQIVND (reference sequence). V was clipped by 4 bases and J by 2 bases, with 8 bases between them.

The chain joins TRBV30 to TRBJ2-2; 16 bases align to TRBD2. V shed 3 bases, J shed 2 bases, and the junction held 6 bases outside the gene matches. The CDR3 contains 18 residues. The germline gives CDR1 GTSNPN, CDR2 SVGIG (reference sequence). The CDR3 loop reads CAWRSGLAGGTNTGELFF. The CDR3, as DNA: TGTGCCTGGAGGTCGGGACTAGCGGGAGGGACAAACACCGGGGAGCTGTTTTTT.

The chain is built from TRBV5-6 and TRBJ1-1, with 8 bases matching TRBD1. The CDR3 contains 16 residues. V was pared by 3 bases and J by 5 bases, with 12 bases of the junction left unmatched. Germline CDR1 SGHDT, CDR2 YYEEEE. CDR3 region: CASSSDRVPQWTEAFF. For the CDR3, the DNA is TGTGCCAGCAGCTCGGACAGGGTCCCACAGTGGACTGAAGCTTTCTTT. The full variable domain, in which reference TRBV5-6 and TRBJ1-1 provide the parts outside the CDR3, is DAGVTQSPTHLIKTRGQQVTLRCSPKSGHDTVSWYQQALGQGPQFIFQYYEEEERQRGNFPDRFSGHQFPNYSSELNVNALLLGDSALYLCASSSDRVPQWTEAFFGQGTRLTVV.

The chain carries TRBV7-6 and TRBJ2-2; D might be TRBD2 (6 bases). Germline loops: CDR1 SGHVS, CDR2 FNYEAQ. CDR3 length equals 15 residues. V was pared by 2 bases and J by 5 bases, with 12 bases between. CDR3 sequence: CASSLLGRGTGELFF. The CDR3 region has the DNA TGTGCCAGCAGCTTATTGGGCCGGGGGACCGGGGAGCTGTTTTTT.

J is TRBJ1-2 and V is TRBV2; no definite D call. Looked up from germline, CDR1 is SNHLY and CDR2 is FYNNEI. Trimming cost V 6 bases and J 8 bases, with 22 bases left between them. This CDR3 has 15 amino acids. The DNA for the CDR3 is TGTGCCAGCAGGCGAACCGCTGGCCCCCCCCAGGGCTACACCTTC. Protein: CASRRTAGPPQGYTF.

The chain is built from TRBV5-1 and TRBJ2-1, with D perhaps matching TRBD1 or TRBD2 (5 bases each). The V end lost 2 bases, the J end lost 5 bases, and 14 bases lay between the germline ends. The germline V gene has CDR1 SGHRS and CDR2 YFSETQ. The CDR3 is 15 amino acids. Here the CDR3 reads CASSFTPGPHNEQFF. CDR3 sequence (DNA): TGCGCCAGCAGCTTCACACCGGGACCACACAATGAGCAGTTCTTC.

V gene TRBV5-4 combines with J gene TRBJ1-1; no firm D call. The CDR3 has 12 residues. Trimming removed 2 bases at V and 1 base at J, with 3 bases between. The V gene's germline CDR1 is SGHNT and CDR2 YYREEE (reference sequence). CDR3: CASSFGNTEAFF. The CDR3 DNA is TGTGCCAGCAGCTTCGGGAACACTGAAGCTTTCTTT.

This chain links TRBV27 with TRBJ1-3; no definite D call. CDR1 and CDR2 (germline): MNHEY, SMNVEV (reference sequence). V lost 4 bases and J 1 base, leaving 8 bases between the germline ends. The CDR3 has 14 residues. CDR3 coding DNA: TGTGCCAGCAGTTCTCCCGGGTCTGGAAACACCATATATTTT. Translation: CASSSPGSGNTIYF.

The chain employs TRBV10-3 and TRBJ2-3, with D unresolved. The V gene's germline CDR1 is ENHRY and CDR2 SYGVKD. This CDR3 is 14 amino acids long. V lost 6 bases and J 2 bases, leaving 12 bases between the germline ends. The CDR3 reads CAISPTLPTDTQYF. The CDR3 nucleotides are TGTGCCATCAGCCCCACCCTCCCCACAGATACGCAGTATTTT.

In regard to this clone: The sample carries other DNA sequences with the same CDR3. The chain carries TRBV7-2 and TRBJ1-3; 9 bases map to TRBD1. With V trimmed by 3 bases and J by 1 base, 7 bases remained unmatched. Per germline, CDR1 SGHTA and CDR2 FQGNSA. This CDR3 contains 17 residues. The chain's CDR3 is CASSFTGTGFSGNTIYF. Here the CDR3 DNA reads TGTGCCAGCAGCTTTACCGGGACAGGGTTTTCTGGAAACACCATATATTTT.

In its sample, this clone was seen once. V usage is TRBV6-6 and J usage is TRBJ2-5; TRBD2 might be the D (5 bases). V was cut by 0 bases and J by 4 bases, with 12 bases left in between. CDR1 is MNHNY, CDR2 SVGAGI, per germline (reference sequence). The CDR3 consists of 15 residues. The CDR3 spells CASSYSRAVGETQYF. DNA of the CDR3: TGTGCCAGCAGTTACTCGAGGGCCGTGGGAGAGACCCAGTACTTC.

The rearrangement links TRBV4-3 to TRBJ1-1; D possibly corresponds to TRBD1 (6 bases). The V gene lost 0 bases and the J gene lost 5 bases, with 10 bases spanning the gap. Germline CDR1 is LGHNA and CDR2 is YSLEER. The CDR3 has 14 amino acids. CDR3 in amino acids: CASSQDLRGTEAFF. For the CDR3, the DNA is TGCGCCAGCAGCCAAGATTTGAGGGGGACTGAAGCTTTCTTT.

This clone appeared once. This chain joins TRBV9 and TRBJ2-1; perhaps TRBD2 as D (5 bases). Deletions cut 0 bases from V and 0 bases from J, with 10 bases between. This CDR3 is 16 amino acids long. Germline V gives CDR1 SGDLS, CDR2 YYNGEE. CDR3 in amino acids: CASSVGASSSYNEQFF. CDR3 in DNA: TGTGCCAGCAGCGTAGGGGCTAGCAGCTCCTACAATGAGCAGTTCTTC. Looking up the rest from reference TRBV9 and TRBJ2-1 gives the full variable domain: DSGVTQTPKHLITATGQRVTLRCSPRSGDLSVYWYQQSLDQGLQFLIQYYNGEERAKGNILERFSAQQFPDLHSELNLSSLELGDSALYFCASSVGASSSYNEQFFGPGTRLTVL.

This chain links TRBV2 with TRBJ1-3; D is possibly TRBD1 (5 bases). The germline V gene encodes CDR1 SNHLY and CDR2 FYNNEI. Trimming took off 4 bases at V and 2 bases at J, with 9 bases between the two ends. CDR3 length: 14 residues. CDR3 region: CASSVLTAGNTIYF. CDR3 bases: TGTGCCAGCAGTGTCCTGACAGCTGGAAACACCATATATTTT. The full variable domain, rest sourced from reference TRBV2 and TRBJ1-3, is EPEVTQTPSHQVTQMGQEVILRCVPISNHLYFYWYRQILGQKVEFLVSFYNNEISEKSEIFDDQFSVERPDGSNFTLKIRSTKLEDSAMYFCASSVLTAGNTIYFGEGSWLTVV.

This chain joins TRBV7-2 and TRBJ1-2, with D perhaps matching TRBD1 (5 bases). Germline V gene lookup returns CDR1 SGHTA and CDR2 FQGNSA. V was trimmed by 4 bases and J by 0 bases, leaving 24 bases between them. CDR3 length: 19 amino acids. The CDR3 nucleotides are TGTGCCAGCAGCTATGGAGCCCCTTTTGGGGGAACAGCTAACTATGGCTACACCTTC. Translating gives CASSYGAPFGGTANYGYTF.

This chain connects TRBV19 to TRBJ1-5; D call uncertain. CDR1 LNHDA and CDR2 SQIVND come from the germline V gene (reference sequence). Trimming removed 8 bases at V and 0 bases at J, with 8 bases between. This CDR3 has 13 amino acids. The CDR3 loop is CASRDYSNQPQHF. CDR3 DNA sequence: TGTGCCAGTCGTGATTATAGCAATCAGCCCCAGCATTTT.

V is TRBV5-1 and J is TRBJ2-1, with a possible D match to TRBD1 (6 bases). The germline CDR1 and CDR2 sequences are SGHRS and YFSETQ. This CDR3 is 13 amino acids long. V dropped 1 base and J dropped 8 bases, with 10 bases sitting between them. In nucleotides, the CDR3 is TGCGCCAGCAGCTTGAGTGGGGGCCATGAGCAGTTCTTC. Residues: CASSLSGGHEQFF.

This clone has a single count. The V call is TRBV5-1, the J call TRBJ2-7; 7 nucleotides match TRBD2. The germline V gene encodes CDR1 SGHRS and CDR2 YFSETQ. CDR3 length equals 15 residues. The J segment lost 0 bases and the V segment lost 0 bases, leaving 3 bases of the junction unmatched. The CDR3 DNA is TGCGCCAGCAGCTTGGTGGCGGGAGACTCCTACGAGCAGTACGTC. Amino acids: CASSLVAGDSYEQYV.

V is TRBV19 and J is TRBJ1-1; 8 bases agree with TRBD1. CDR1 LNHDA and CDR2 SQIVND come from the germline V gene (reference sequence). Losses at the gene ends were 5 bases for V and 11 bases for J; bases not matched to a gene: 10. There are 13 residues in the CDR3. CDR3 loop: CASSDGQGVGAFF. DNA of the CDR3: TGTGCCAGTAGTGACGGACAGGGCGTAGGGGCTTTCTTT.

The chain is built from TRBV5-6 and TRBJ2-2; possible D gene TRBD1, 5 bases. Germline CDR1 reads SGHDT; CDR2 reads YYEEEE. This CDR3 region has 13 residues. Trimming cost V 1 base and J 6 bases, with 7 bases left between them. This CDR3 is CASSLQGAGELFF. The CDR3 DNA is TGTGCCAGCAGCTTGCAGGGTGCCGGGGAGCTGTTTTTT.